Following are 18 T cell receptor beta chains from one sample sequenced in a study of blood T cell repertoires in COVID-19. The data were produced by immunoSEQ multiplex PCR, yet TCRdb's version contains in-frame clones alone and is incomplete. Found here are about 120,000 clones, approximately 82% of them singletons; the top ten hold 7% to 9.5%. Material for sequencing was peripheral blood. All receptors derive from a man between 65 and 80 years old with active or convalescent COVID-19.

The chain combines TRBV6-5 with TRBJ1-1; 11 bases fit TRBD1. Germline values: CDR1 MNHEY, CDR2 SVGAGI. This CDR3 spans 15 amino acids. V was clipped by 6 bases and J by 3 bases; unmatched bases: 6. CDR3 sequence: CASRPGQGAHTEAFF. The CDR3 DNA sequence: TGTGCCAGCAGACCTGGACAGGGGGCCCACACTGAAGCTTTCTTT.

The CDR3 DNA sequence: TGTGCCAGCAGTATTACAGGGGGAATCAGTGAAGCTTTCTTT. Its protein is CASSITGGISEAFF. This chain links TRBV28 with TRBJ1-1; 8 nucleotides agree with TRBD1. Germline lookup yields CDR1 MDHEN and CDR2 SYDVKM. CDR3 length: 14 residues. The trim removed 5 bases at V and 7 bases at J, leaving 9 bases unmatched.

J is TRBJ2-7 and V is TRBV7-8; 9 bases are shared with TRBD2. Germline V gene data show CDR1 as SGHVS and CDR2 as FQNEAQ. The CDR3 totals 14 residues. Trimming removed 5 bases from V and 5 bases from J; junction bases left unmatched: 7. The CDR3 region is CASSIGGGVDEQYF. DNA of the CDR3: TGTGCCAGCAGCATCGGCGGGGGGGTCGACGAGCAGTACTTC.

This clone has a handful of counts. The J gene is TRBJ1-1, the V gene TRBV11-2; TRBD1 matches at 10 bases. V dropped 5 bases and J dropped 8; count of bases not matched to a gene: 5. The germline CDR1 and CDR2 sequences are SGHAT and FQNNGV. There are 13 residues in the CDR3. The CDR3 DNA is TGTGCCAGCAGCCCCGGGACAGGGGAAGAAGCTTTCTTT. It codes for CASSPGTGEEAFF.

In its sample, this clone was seen many times. The rearrangement links TRBV20-1 to TRBJ1-2; the D is unclear. V was pared by 3 bases and J by 8 bases, with 10 bases between. CDR1 and CDR2 (germline): DFQATT, SNEGSKA (reference sequence). The CDR3 is made up of 11 amino acids. The CDR3 nucleotides read TGCAGTGCTAGCCCCCCGGGGGGCTACACCTTC. It yields the protein CSASPPGGYTF.

The V gene is TRBV2, the J gene TRBJ2-1; tentative D call: TRBD1 (6 bases). Germline V gene lookup returns CDR1 SNHLY and CDR2 FYNNEI. Trimming shortened V by 6 bases and J by 10 bases, and 13 bases separated the two germline ends. The length of the CDR3 is 12 residues. Here the CDR3 DNA reads TGTGCCAGCAGCATGACAGGCTGGGAGCAGTTCTTC. Residues: CASSMTGWEQFF.

J is TRBJ1-2 and V is TRBV28, with a tentative D call TRBD1 (6 bases). Germline lookup yields CDR1 MDHEN and CDR2 SYDVKM. The CDR3 covers 15 residues. V was pared by 3 bases and J by 7 bases, with 18 bases between. CDR3 nucleotide sequence: TGTGCCAGCAGTTTTTCAAGGGGCCTAGGGGGTGGCTACACCTTC. Its protein product is CASSFSRGLGGGYTF.

The rearrangement joins TRBV27 to TRBJ2-7; possible D gene TRBD1, 6 bases. The CDR3 runs to 17 residues. Germline CDR1 is MNHEY and CDR2 is SMNVEV (reference sequence). The V gene lost 1 base and the J gene lost 2 bases, with 18 bases spanning the gap. The CDR3 DNA is TGTGCCAGCAGTTTATTGTGGGAAGGGGGATCGGCCTACGAGCAGTACTTC. It yields the protein CASSLLWEGGSAYEQYF.

The J gene is TRBJ1-1, the V gene TRBV19; 7 bases are a match to TRBD1. Germline CDR1 reads LNHDA; CDR2 reads SQIVND (reference sequence). The CDR3 is 15 amino acids. The V gene end was trimmed by 0 bases and the J gene end by 3 bases; junction bases not matched to a gene: 4. CDR3 region: CASSIEGRGYTEAFF. CDR3 coding DNA: TGTGCCAGTAGTATAGAGGGCAGGGGGTACACTGAAGCTTTCTTT.

The chain employs TRBV5-6 and TRBJ2-3; a weak D match, TRBD1 (5 bases). From germline, CDR1 is SGHDT and CDR2 YYEEEE. Between the trimmed V and J ends, which lost 4 bases and 4 bases, there was a span of 19 bases. The CDR3 runs 16 residues. CDR3 amino acids: CASSKAGIFYADTQYF. CDR3 DNA sequence: TGTGCCAGCAGCAAGGCAGGGATTTTTTATGCAGATACGCAGTATTTT. The variable domain in full, completed from reference TRBV5-6 and TRBJ2-3, reads DAGVTQSPTHLIKTRGQQVTLRCSPKSGHDTVSWYQQALGQGPQFIFQYYEEEERQRGNFPDRFSGHQFPNYSSELNVNALLLGDSALYLCASSKAGIFYADTQYFGPGTRLTVL.

The chain employs TRBV6-5 and TRBJ2-7; maybe TRBD2 (6 bases). The germline V gene has CDR1 MNHEY and CDR2 SVGAGI. V lost 10 bases and J lost 0, with 16 bases in between. The CDR3 extends over 14 amino acids. In DNA form, the CDR3 reads TGTGCCACCACCTGGGGGGACGGCTCCTACGAGCAGTACTTC. It translates to CATTWGDGSYEQYF.

J is TRBJ2-5 and V is TRBV5-6; 8 bases are shared with TRBD1. J lost 5 bases, V lost 5 bases, and 8 bases had no gene match. Per germline, CDR1 SGHDT and CDR2 YYEEEE. The CDR3 is made up of 14 amino acids. CDR3 protein: CASSFKTGVETQYF. The CDR3 DNA is TGTGCCAGCAGTTTCAAGACAGGGGTGGAGACCCAGTACTTC.

The V and J genes are TRBV6-5 and TRBJ1-5; D is ambiguous. V was pared by 8 bases and J by 10 bases, with 12 bases between. The germline gives CDR1 MNHEY, CDR2 SVGAGI. The CDR3 consists of 11 residues. This CDR3 reads CASGPTQPQHF. In nucleotides, the CDR3 is TGTGCCAGCGGCCCGACACAACCCCAGCATTTT.

V and J are TRBV5-4 and TRBJ2-2, with D possibly matching TRBD2 (6 bases). This CDR3 is 16 amino acids long. Germline-derived CDR1 and CDR2 are SGHNT and YYREEE (reference sequence). The V gene lost 4 bases and the J gene lost 4 bases, with 17 bases spanning the gap. CDR3 loop: CASSLTSKGTTGELFF. The CDR3 coding sequence is TGTGCCAGCAGCCTAACTAGCAAAGGTACCACCGGGGAGCTGTTTTTT.

This clone was seen a single time. The gene calls are TRBV7-2 and TRBJ2-7; the D is unclear. V lost 4 bases, J lost 3 bases, and 13 bases lay in between. The CDR3 sequence is 14 residues long. Germline V gene lookup returns CDR1 SGHTA and CDR2 FQGNSA. The CDR3 DNA follows: TGTGCCAGCAGCTCAGAACCATTTATCTACGAGCAGTACTTC. Amino acids: CASSSEPFIYEQYF.

This clone showed up just a few times. The gene calls are TRBV4-1 and TRBJ1-2; 10 nucleotides match TRBD1. V shed 1 base, J shed 8 bases, and the junction held 4 bases outside the gene matches. Looked up from germline, CDR1 is MGHRA and CDR2 is YSYEKL. The CDR3 has 14 residues. This CDR3 is CASSQGQGATGYTF. The CDR3 DNA reads as TGCGCCAGCAGCCAAGGACAGGGGGCAACGGGCTACACCTTC.

The V gene is TRBV12-5, the J gene TRBJ2-7; D possibly corresponds to TRBD1 (5 bases). The CDR3 sequence is 14 residues long. V was clipped by 9 bases and J by 0 bases, with 15 bases between them. Germline CDR1 LGHNT, CDR2 FRNRAP. CDR3 DNA: TGTGCTAGCGCTTTGTGGGGCTCCTCCTACGAGCAGTACTTC. Its protein product is CASALWGSSYEQYF. Full variable domain (outside the CDR3, taken from reference TRBV12-5 and TRBJ2-7): DARVTQTPRHKVTEMGQEVTMRCQPILGHNTVFWYRQTMMQGLELLAYFRNRAPLDDSGMPKDRFSAEMPDATLATLKIQPSEPRDSAVYFCASALWGSSYEQYFGPGTRLTVT.

This clone was picked up a small number of times. The J gene is TRBJ1-6, the V gene TRBV18, with TRBD1 identical over 7 bases. Germline CDR1 KGHSH, CDR2 LQKENI. There are 15 residues in the CDR3. V lost 4 bases, J lost 4 bases, and 4 bases stayed unmatched. Here the CDR3 reads CASSRGDSYNSPLHF. The CDR3 coding sequence is TGTGCCAGCTCACGAGGGGACAGTTATAATTCACCCCTCCACTTT. The full variable domain, with the rest looked up from reference TRBV18 and TRBJ1-6, is NAGVMQNPRHLVRRRGQEARLRCSPMKGHSHVYWYRQLPEEGLKFMVYLQKENIIDESGMPKERFSAEFPKEGPSILRIQQVVRGDSAAYFCASSRGDSYNSPLHFGNGTRLTVT.